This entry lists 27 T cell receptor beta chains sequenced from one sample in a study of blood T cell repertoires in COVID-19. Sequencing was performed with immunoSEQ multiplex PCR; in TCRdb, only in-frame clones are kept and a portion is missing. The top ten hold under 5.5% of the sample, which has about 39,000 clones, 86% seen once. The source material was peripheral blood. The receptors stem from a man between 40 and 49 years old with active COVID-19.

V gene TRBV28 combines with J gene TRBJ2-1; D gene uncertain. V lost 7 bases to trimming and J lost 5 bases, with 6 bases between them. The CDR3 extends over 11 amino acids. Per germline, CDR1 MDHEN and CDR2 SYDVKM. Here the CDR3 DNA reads TGTGCCAGCACCAGGAACAATGAGCAGTTCTTC. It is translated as CASTRNNEQFF.

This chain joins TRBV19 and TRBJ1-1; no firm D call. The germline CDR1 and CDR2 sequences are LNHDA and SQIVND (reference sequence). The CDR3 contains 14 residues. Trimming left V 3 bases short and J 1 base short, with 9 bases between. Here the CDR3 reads CASSIYRGNTEAFF. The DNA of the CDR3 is TGTGCCAGTAGTATCTACCGGGGGAACACTGAAGCTTTCTTT. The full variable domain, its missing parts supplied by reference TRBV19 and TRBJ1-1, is DGGITQSPKYLFRKEGQNVTLSCEQNLNHDAMYWYRQDPGQGLRLIYYSQIVNDFQKGDIAEGYSVSREKKESFPLTVTSAQKNPTAFYLCASSIYRGNTEAFFGQGTRLTVV.

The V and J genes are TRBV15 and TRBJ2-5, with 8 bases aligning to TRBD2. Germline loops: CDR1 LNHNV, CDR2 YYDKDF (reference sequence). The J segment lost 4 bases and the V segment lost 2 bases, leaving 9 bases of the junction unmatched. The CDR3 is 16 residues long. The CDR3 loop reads CATSRPNGRAVETQYF. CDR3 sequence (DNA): TGTGCCACCAGCAGACCCAACGGGAGGGCCGTAGAGACCCAGTACTTC. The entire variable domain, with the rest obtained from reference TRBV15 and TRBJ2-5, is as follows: DAMVIQNPRYQVTQFGKPVTLSCSQTLNHNVMYWYQQKSSQAPKLLFHYYDKDFNNEADTPDNFQSRRPNTSFCFLDIRSPGLGDTAMYLCATSRPNGRAVETQYFGPGTRLLVL.

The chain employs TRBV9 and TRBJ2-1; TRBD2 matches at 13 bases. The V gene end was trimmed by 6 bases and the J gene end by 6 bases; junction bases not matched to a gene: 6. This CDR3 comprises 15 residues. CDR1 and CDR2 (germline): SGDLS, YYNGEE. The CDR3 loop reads CASTSLAGGTNEQFF. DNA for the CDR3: TGTGCCAGCACCTCACTAGCGGGAGGGACCAATGAGCAGTTCTTC.

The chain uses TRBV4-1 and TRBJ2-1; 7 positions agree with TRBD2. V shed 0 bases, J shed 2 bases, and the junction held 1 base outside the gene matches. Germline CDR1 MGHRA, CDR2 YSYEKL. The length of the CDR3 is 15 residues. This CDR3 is CASSQEGLTYNEQFF. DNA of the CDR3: TGCGCCAGCAGCCAAGAGGGACTAACCTACAATGAGCAGTTCTTC.

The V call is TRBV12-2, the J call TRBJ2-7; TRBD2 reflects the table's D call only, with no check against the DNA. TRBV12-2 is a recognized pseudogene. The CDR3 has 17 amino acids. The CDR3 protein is CASRPWQAGCSRCEQYF. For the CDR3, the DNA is TGTGCAAGTCGCCCCTGGCAGGCGGGATGTAGTCGGTGCGAGCAGTACTTC.

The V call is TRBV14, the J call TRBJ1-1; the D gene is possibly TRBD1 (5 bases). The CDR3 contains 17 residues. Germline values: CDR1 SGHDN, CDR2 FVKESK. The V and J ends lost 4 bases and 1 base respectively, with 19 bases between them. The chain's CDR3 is CASSPLGTLVANTEAFF. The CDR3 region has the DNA TGTGCCAGCAGCCCCCTAGGGACTCTGGTGGCGAACACTGAAGCTTTCTTT.

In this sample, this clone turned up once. CDR3 nucleotides: TGTGCCAGCTCACCACCGATGACTAGCGCCTTATACAATGAGCAGTTCTTC. Encoded protein: CASSPPMTSALYNEQFF. The chain has TRBV18 and TRBJ2-1; TRBD2 matches 8 bases. Germline V gene data show CDR1 as KGHSH and CDR2 as LQKENI. J was trimmed by 4 bases and V by 0 bases; bases with no gene match: 8. The CDR3 is made up of 17 amino acids.

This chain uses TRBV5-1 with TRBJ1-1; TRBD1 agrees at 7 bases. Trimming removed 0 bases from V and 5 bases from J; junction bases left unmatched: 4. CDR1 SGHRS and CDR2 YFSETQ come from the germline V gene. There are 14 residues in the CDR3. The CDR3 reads CASSLAGGRTEAFF. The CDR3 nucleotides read TGCGCCAGCAGCTTGGCAGGGGGAAGGACTGAAGCTTTCTTT.

The CDR3: CASSTRQGNGYTF. DNA of the CDR3: TGTGCCAGTAGTACCAGACAGGGGAATGGCTACACCTTC. V gene TRBV19 combines with J gene TRBJ1-2, with 8 bases lining up with TRBD1. CDR3 size: 13 residues. The trim removed 4 bases at V and 6 bases at J, leaving 4 bases unmatched. Germline CDR1 LNHDA, CDR2 SQIVND (reference sequence).

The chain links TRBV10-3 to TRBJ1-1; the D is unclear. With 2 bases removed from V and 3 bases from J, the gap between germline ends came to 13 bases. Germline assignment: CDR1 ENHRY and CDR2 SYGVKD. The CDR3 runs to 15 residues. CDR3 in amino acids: CAISETRQSDTEAFF. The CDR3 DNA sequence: TGTGCCATCAGTGAGACGCGGCAGTCGGACACTGAAGCTTTCTTT.

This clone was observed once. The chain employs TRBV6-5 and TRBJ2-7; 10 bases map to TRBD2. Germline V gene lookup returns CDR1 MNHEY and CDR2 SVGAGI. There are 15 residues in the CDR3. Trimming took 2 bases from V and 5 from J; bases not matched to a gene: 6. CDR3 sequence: CASSYGASGSDEQYF. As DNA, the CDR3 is TGTGCCAGCAGTTACGGTGCTAGCGGGAGTGACGAGCAGTACTTC.

The CDR3 DNA is TGTGCCTGGACCCTCCCCGGGGGGGGCCCGGTTCAGCCCCAGCATTTT. It codes for CAWTLPGGGPVQPQHF. The chain combines TRBV30 with TRBJ1-5, with D maybe TRBD1 (6 bases). The CDR3 has 16 residues. CDR1 is GTSNPN, CDR2 SVGIG, per germline (reference sequence). Trimming removed 4 bases from V and 6 bases from J, with 22 bases in between. Full variable domain (remainder filled in from reference TRBV30 and TRBJ1-5): SQTIHQWPATLVQPVGSPLSLECTVEGTSNPNLYWYRQAAGRGLQLLFYSVGIGQISSEVPQNLSASRPQDRQFILSSKKLLLSDSGFYLCAWTLPGGGPVQPQHFGDGTRLSIL.

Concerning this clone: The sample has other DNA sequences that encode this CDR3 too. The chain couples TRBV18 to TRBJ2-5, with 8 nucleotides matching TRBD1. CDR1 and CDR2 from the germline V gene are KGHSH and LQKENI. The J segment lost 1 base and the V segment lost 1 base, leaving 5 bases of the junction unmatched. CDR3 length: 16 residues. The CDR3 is CASSPRAGGPQETQYF. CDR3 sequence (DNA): TGTGCCAGCTCACCACGGGCAGGGGGCCCCCAAGAGACCCAGTACTTC.

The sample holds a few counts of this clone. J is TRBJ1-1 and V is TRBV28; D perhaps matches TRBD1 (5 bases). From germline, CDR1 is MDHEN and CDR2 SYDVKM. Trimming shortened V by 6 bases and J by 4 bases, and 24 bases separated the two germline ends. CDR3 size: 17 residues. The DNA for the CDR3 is TGTGCCAGCAGACCCCCCGAGGGGAGGGGCGGGGGCACTGAAGCTTTCTTT. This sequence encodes CASRPPEGRGGGTEAFF.

CDR3: CASTFLGSGSDADTQYF. CDR3 nucleotides: TGTGCCAGCACCTTCCTTGGTAGCGGGAGTGACGCAGATACGCAGTATTTT. The rearrangement links TRBV5-4 to TRBJ2-3; 9 nucleotides align to TRBD2. The germline V gene has CDR1 SGHNT and CDR2 YYREEE (reference sequence). V gave up 6 bases and J gave up 4 bases; unmatched junction bases: 15. The CDR3 totals 17 residues.

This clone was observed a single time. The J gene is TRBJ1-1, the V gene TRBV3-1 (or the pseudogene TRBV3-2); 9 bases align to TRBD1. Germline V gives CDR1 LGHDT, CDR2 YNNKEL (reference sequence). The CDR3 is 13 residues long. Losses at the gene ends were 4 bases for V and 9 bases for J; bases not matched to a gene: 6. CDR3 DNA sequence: TGTGCCAGCAGCCCCCCCGGACAGGGGAAAGCTTTCTTT. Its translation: CASSPPGQGKAFF.

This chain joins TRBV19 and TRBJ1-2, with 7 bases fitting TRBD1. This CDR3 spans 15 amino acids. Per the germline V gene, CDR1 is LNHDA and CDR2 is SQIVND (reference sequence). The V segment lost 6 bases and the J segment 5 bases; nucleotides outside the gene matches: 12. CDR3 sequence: CASSPTRGQPYGYTF. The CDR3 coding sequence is TGTGCCAGTAGCCCGACGAGGGGACAGCCGTATGGCTACACCTTC.

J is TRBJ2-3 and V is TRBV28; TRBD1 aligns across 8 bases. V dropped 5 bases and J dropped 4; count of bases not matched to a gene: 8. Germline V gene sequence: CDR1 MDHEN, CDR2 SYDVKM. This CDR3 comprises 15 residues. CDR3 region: CASSPTGAVADTQYF. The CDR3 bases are TGTGCCAGCAGTCCGACAGGGGCTGTTGCAGATACGCAGTATTTT. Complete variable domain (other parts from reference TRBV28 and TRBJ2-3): DVKVTQSSRYLVKRTGEKVFLECVQDMDHENMFWYRQDPGLGLRLIYFSYDVKMKEKGDIPEGYSVSREKKERFSLILESASTNQTSMYLCASSPTGAVADTQYFGPGTRLTVL.

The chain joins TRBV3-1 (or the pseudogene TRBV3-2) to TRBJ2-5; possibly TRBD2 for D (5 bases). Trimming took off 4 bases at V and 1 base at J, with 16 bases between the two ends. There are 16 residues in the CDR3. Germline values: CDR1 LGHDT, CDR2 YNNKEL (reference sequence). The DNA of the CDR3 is TGTGCCAGCAGCCGCGACGGAGGAGGTCTCCAAGAGACCCAGTACTTC. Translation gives CASSRDGGGLQETQYF.

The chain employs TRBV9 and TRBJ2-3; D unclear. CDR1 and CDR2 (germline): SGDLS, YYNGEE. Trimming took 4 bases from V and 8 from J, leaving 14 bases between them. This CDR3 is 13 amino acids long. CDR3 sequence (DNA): TGTGCCAGCAGCACCGACTGGAAAGCTACGCAGTATTTT. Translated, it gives CASSTDWKATQYF.

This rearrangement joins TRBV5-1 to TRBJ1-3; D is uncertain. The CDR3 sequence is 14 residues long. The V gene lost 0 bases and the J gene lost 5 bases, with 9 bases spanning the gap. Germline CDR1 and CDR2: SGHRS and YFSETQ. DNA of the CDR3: TGCGCCAGCAGCTTGGTGGGCAATAGAAACACCATATATTTT. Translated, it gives CASSLVGNRNTIYF.

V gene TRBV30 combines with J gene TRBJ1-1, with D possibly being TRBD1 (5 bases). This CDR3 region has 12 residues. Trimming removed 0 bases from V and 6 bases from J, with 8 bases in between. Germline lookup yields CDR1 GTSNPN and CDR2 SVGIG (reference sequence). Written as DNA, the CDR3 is TGTGCCTGGAGTGTAGGAGGGGCTGAAGCTTTCTTT. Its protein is CAWSVGGAEAFF.

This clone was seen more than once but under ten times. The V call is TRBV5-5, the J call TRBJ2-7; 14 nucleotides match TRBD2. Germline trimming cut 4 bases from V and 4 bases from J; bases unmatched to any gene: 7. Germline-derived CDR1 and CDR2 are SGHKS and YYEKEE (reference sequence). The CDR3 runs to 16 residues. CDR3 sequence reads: CASSPGTSGGLYEQYF. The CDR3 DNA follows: TGTGCCAGCAGCCCCGGGACTAGCGGGGGTTTATACGAGCAGTACTTC.

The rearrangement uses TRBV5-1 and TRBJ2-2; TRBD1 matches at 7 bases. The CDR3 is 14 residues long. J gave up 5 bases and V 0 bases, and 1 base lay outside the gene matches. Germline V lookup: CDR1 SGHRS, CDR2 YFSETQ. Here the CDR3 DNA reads TGCGCCAGCAGCTTGGTGGGACAGACCGGGGAGCTGTTTTTT. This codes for CASSLVGQTGELFF.

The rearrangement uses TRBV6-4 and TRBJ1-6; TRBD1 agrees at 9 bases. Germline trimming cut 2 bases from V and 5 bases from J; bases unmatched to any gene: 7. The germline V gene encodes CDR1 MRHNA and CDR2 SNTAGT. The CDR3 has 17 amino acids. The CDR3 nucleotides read TGTGCCAGCAGTGACCGAGACAGGGGGTCTGATAATTCACCCCTCCACTTT. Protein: CASSDRDRGSDNSPLHF.

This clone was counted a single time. The DNA of the CDR3 is TGTGCCAGCAGTGAAGCGGGCGGAGGCTCTGGAAACACCATATATTTT. Protein: CASSEAGGGSGNTIYF. This chain connects TRBV6-1 to TRBJ1-3, with D uncertain. From germline, CDR1 is MNHNS and CDR2 SASEGT. This CDR3 is 16 amino acids long. Trimming took off 0 bases at V and 0 bases at J, with 9 bases between the two ends.